A single sample gave rise to the 25 T cell receptor beta chains below, sequenced in a study of T cells in Graves' hyperthyroidism and ophthalmopathy. The source material, RNA transcripts, was used to amplify TCR beta CDR3 regions. A set of HTBI primers served as the primers for a first-round RT-PCR of the TCR CDR3. TCRdb redid the calling of the multiplex PCR reads with MiXCR, one entry per CDR3 protein. The sample holds approximately 520,000 distinct CDR3 sequences, about 20% seen once. The sequenced material came from blood. These receptors all come from a man aged 18-30 years with Graves' hyperthyroidism.

The rearrangement joins TRBV7-3 to TRBJ1-1, with D unresolved. CDR1 is SGHTA and CDR2 is FQGTGA in the germline V gene. V lost 0 bases to trimming and J lost 5 bases, with 13 bases between them. CDR3 size: 15 residues. Here the CDR3 DNA reads TGTGCCAGCAGCTTAACGTTGGGGAAAATGACTGAAGCTTTCTTT. Encoded protein: CASSLTLGKMTEAFF.

This clonotype was seen at least ten times. The V and J genes are TRBV6-2 or TRBV6-3 and TRBJ2-7; 9 nucleotides line up with TRBD2. The ends lost 2 bases at V and 2 bases at J; junction bases unmatched: 7. Germline CDR1 MNHEY, CDR2 SVGEGT. CDR3 length: 16 residues. As DNA, the CDR3 is TGTGCCAGCAGTTACCCGACAGGACTAGCGACCTACGAGCAGTACTTC. This encodes CASSYPTGLATYEQYF.

The table lists this clonotype with many counts. The chain recombines TRBV6-2 or TRBV6-3 with TRBJ1-5, with D perhaps matching TRBD1 (6 bases). With 5 bases removed from V and 1 base from J, the gap between germline ends came to 18 bases. The CDR3 runs to 17 residues. CDR1 is MNHEY and CDR2 is SVGEGT in the germline V gene. The CDR3 bases are TGTGCCAGCAGTCCCCACCAGGGGAGAGGAAGCAATCAGCCCCAGCATTTT. The encoded protein is CASSPHQGRGSNQPQHF.

The gene calls are TRBV4-1 and TRBJ1-1; the D is unclear. Germline V gene data show CDR1 as MGHRA and CDR2 as YSYEKL. The length of the CDR3 is 17 residues. Trimming removed 3 bases from V and 5 bases from J, with 22 bases in between. As DNA, the CDR3 is TGCGCCAGCAGCCAGCCTACCCGGGCCTCCGTGGGGACTGAAGCTTTCTTT. It translates to CASSQPTRASVGTEAFF.

The rearrangement joins TRBV20-1 to TRBJ1-5; the match to TRBD1 covers 8 bases. There are 15 residues in the CDR3. The V segment lost 4 bases and the J segment 3 bases; nucleotides outside the gene matches: 8. Germline values: CDR1 DFQATT, CDR2 SNEGSKA (reference sequence). This CDR3 reads CSAKGQGWANQPQHF. CDR3 DNA sequence: TGCAGTGCTAAAGGACAGGGATGGGCCAATCAGCCCCAGCATTTT.

Ten or more counts support this clonotype. This sequence joins TRBV12-5 and TRBJ1-2; D is undetermined. The germline V gene has CDR1 LGHNT and CDR2 FRNRAP. The CDR3 runs 14 residues. Trimming cost V 5 bases and J 4 bases, with 14 bases left between them. Here the CDR3 DNA reads TGTGCTAGTGGTGACCCCCGGGAATTCTATGGCTACACCTTC. Its translation: CASGDPREFYGYTF.

The chain links TRBV2 to TRBJ1-3; 7 positions agree with TRBD1. The V gene end was trimmed by 6 bases and the J gene end by 2 bases; junction bases not matched to a gene: 4. Germline V gives CDR1 SNHLY, CDR2 FYNNEI. This CDR3 spans 14 amino acids. The CDR3 loop is CASSNRGAGNTIYF. The CDR3 region has the DNA TGTGCCAGCAGCAACAGGGGCGCTGGAAACACCATATATTTT.

The gene calls are TRBV6-1 and TRBJ2-5; D might be TRBD2 (6 bases). V was shortened by 6 bases and J by 7 bases, with 18 bases between the two germline ends. This CDR3 has 14 amino acids. Per the germline V gene, CDR1 is MNHNS and CDR2 is SASEGT. The CDR3 DNA reads as TGTGCCAGCAGCGACGGCGGGGCGTCAGTGACCCAGTACTTC. Amino acid sequence: CASSDGGASVTQYF.

This clonotype was counted between two and nine times. The J gene is TRBJ1-2, the V gene TRBV4-2; D unresolved. Germline CDR1 is LGHNA and CDR2 is YNFKEQ. Trimming shortened V by 4 bases and J by 0 bases, and 15 bases separated the two germline ends. The CDR3 has 16 amino acids. The CDR3 loop reads CASSPDGRGANYGYTF. The CDR3 DNA reads TGTGCCAGCAGCCCCGATGGACGGGGAGCTAACTATGGCTACACCTTC.

This clonotype was detected only a few times. The chain is built from TRBV19 and TRBJ1-5; 9 bases align to TRBD1. Germline CDR1 and CDR2: LNHDA and SQIVND (reference sequence). The CDR3 consists of 14 residues. V dropped 10 bases and J dropped 9; count of bases not matched to a gene: 13. Here the CDR3 DNA reads TGTGCCACAAAGGGACAGGGCCACGGTTGGCCCCAGCATTTT. Amino acids: CATKGQGHGWPQHF.

The rearrangement uses TRBV11-2 and TRBJ2-2; D gene uncertain. There are 14 residues in the CDR3. Germline V gene sequence: CDR1 SGHAT, CDR2 FQNNGV. V was shortened by 0 bases and J by 6 bases, with 8 bases between the two germline ends. The DNA for the CDR3 is TGTGCCAGCAGCTTAGATCGGGCTGCCGGGGAGCTGTTTTTT. It encodes CASSLDRAAGELFF. The whole variable domain, filled in from reference TRBV11-2 and TRBJ2-2, reads EAGVAQSPRYKIIEKRQSVAFWCNPISGHATLYWYQQILGQGPKLLIQFQNNGVVDDSQLPKDRFSAERLKGVDSTLKIQPAKLEDSAVYLCASSLDRAAGELFFGEGSRLTVL.

This clonotype was seen a handful of times. The V gene is TRBV5-1, the J gene TRBJ2-2; D remains unclear. Germline assignment: CDR1 SGHRS and CDR2 YFSETQ. V was trimmed by 0 bases and J by 8 bases, leaving 11 bases between them. This CDR3 is built from 14 residues. The CDR3 protein is CASSLAAFGGELFF. The CDR3 coding sequence is TGCGCCAGCAGCTTGGCCGCTTTTGGTGGGGAGCTGTTTTTT.

In its sample, this clonotype was seen many times. The chain links TRBV10-3 to TRBJ1-5; 7 bases align to TRBD1. V shed 4 bases, J shed 1 base, and the junction held 1 base outside the gene matches. The CDR3 totals 14 residues. The germline V gene has CDR1 ENHRY and CDR2 SYGVKD. The CDR3 protein is CAISAGQSNQPQHF. The CDR3 bases are TGTGCCATCAGTGCGGGACAGAGCAATCAGCCCCAGCATTTT.

In this sample, this clonotype turned up a few times. A read error may explain this, as a much larger clone is one base away. The chain employs TRBV19 and TRBJ1-1; the D gene is possibly TRBD1 (5 bases). The length of the CDR3 is 15 residues. Germline lookup yields CDR1 LNHDA and CDR2 SQIVND (reference sequence). CDR3 bases: TGTGCCAGTAGTACCCATACAAGGGGCAGGACTGAAGCTTGCTTT. It yields the protein CASSTHTRGRTEACF.

This clonotype was recorded many times. V gene TRBV7-2 combines with J gene TRBJ2-7; D might be TRBD2 (5 bases). The CDR3 has 14 amino acids. Germline CDR1 reads SGHTA; CDR2 reads FQGNSA. V was shortened by 7 bases and J by 1 base, with 14 bases between the two germline ends. For the CDR3, the DNA is TGTGCCAGCACCCATAACCGGGGATCCTACGAGCAGTACTTC. It codes for CASTHNRGSYEQYF. The full variable domain, completed using reference TRBV7-2 and TRBJ2-7, is GAGVSQSPSNKVTEKGKDVELRCDPISGHTALYWYRQSLGQGLEFLIYFQGNSAPDKSGLPSDRFSAERTGGSVSTLTIQRTQQEDSAVYLCASTHNRGSYEQYFGPGTRLTVT.

This clonotype was recorded at least ten times. The chain is built from TRBV7-3 and TRBJ1-1, with TRBD1 as a possible D gene (6 bases). Per germline, CDR1 SGHTA and CDR2 FQGTGA. This CDR3 is 15 amino acids long. V lost 0 bases, J lost 3 bases, and 11 bases lay in between. Here the CDR3 reads CASSLTGGHDTEAFF. For the CDR3, the DNA is TGTGCCAGCAGCTTAACGGGGGGGCATGACACTGAAGCTTTCTTT.

This clonotype was observed at least ten times. The V call is TRBV19, the J call TRBJ1-5; D is perhaps TRBD1 (6 bases). Trimming pared 3 bases from V and 5 bases from J, leaving 17 bases between. Germline lookup yields CDR1 LNHDA and CDR2 SQIVND (reference sequence). The CDR3 loop spans 16 amino acids. In nucleotides, the CDR3 is TGTGCCAGTAGTATCAGTTGGCAGGGGAAATATCAGCCCCAGCATTTT. It yields the protein CASSISWQGKYQPQHF.

This clonotype appeared many times. The rearrangement uses TRBV2 and TRBJ2-2; 8 bases are a match to TRBD2. J gave up 6 bases and V 7 bases, and 1 base lay outside the gene matches. The length of the CDR3 is 12 residues. Germline V CDR1 and CDR2: SNHLY, FYNNEI. DNA for the CDR3: TGTGCCAGCAAGCGGGGGTCCGGGGAGCTGTTTTTT. This gives the protein CASKRGSGELFF.

The table lists this clonotype with a few counts. The chain combines TRBV12-3 or TRBV12-4 with TRBJ2-2, with 10 bases fitting TRBD1. The CDR3 totals 15 residues. V was pared by 6 bases and J by 5 bases, with 6 bases of the junction left unmatched. For the CDR3, the DNA is TGTGCCAGCAGCCCGACAGGGGGCTGGACCGGGGAGCTGTTTTTT. Translating it yields CASSPTGGWTGELFF.

This chain links TRBV20-1 with TRBJ2-7; 7 nucleotides agree with TRBD2. The J segment lost 6 bases and the V segment lost 6 bases, leaving 8 bases of the junction unmatched. Germline-derived CDR1 and CDR2 are DFQATT and SNEGSKA (reference sequence). The CDR3 runs to 12 residues. DNA of the CDR3: TGCAGTGCCCCGGGAGGAAGAGGCGAGCAGTACTTC. This translates into CSAPGGRGEQYF.

The V gene is TRBV5-6, the J gene TRBJ2-2; D is undetermined. V was trimmed by 2 bases and J by 0 bases, leaving 11 bases between them. The germline V gene has CDR1 SGHDT and CDR2 YYEEEE. The CDR3 is 16 amino acids. This chain's CDR3 is CASSLNLAPNTGELFF. CDR3 DNA sequence: TGTGCCAGCAGCTTAAACTTAGCCCCGAACACCGGGGAGCTGTTTTTT.

In regard to this clonotype: Since a much larger clone is just one base distant, this may be a read error. The chain carries TRBV28 and TRBJ2-5; D perhaps matches TRBD2 (5 bases). Per the germline V gene, CDR1 is MDHEN and CDR2 is SYDVKM. The CDR3 consists of 15 residues. In nucleotides, the CDR3 is TGTGCCAGCAGTTTAGAAGCGGCGTACCAAGAGACCCAGGACTTC. Translation gives CASSLEAAYQETQDF.

This clonotype was detected a few times. The chain employs TRBV28 and TRBJ1-2; D is unclear. Between the trimmed V and J ends, which lost 3 bases and 5 bases, there was a span of 10 bases. The CDR3 loop spans 13 amino acids. Germline assignment: CDR1 MDHEN and CDR2 SYDVKM. CDR3 sequence reads: CASSFGSFYGYTF. The CDR3 nucleotides read TGTGCCAGCAGTTTTGGCAGCTTTTATGGCTACACCTTC.

The V gene is TRBV30, the J gene TRBJ1-1, with D unclear. V was shortened by 5 bases and J by 10 bases, with 14 bases between the two germline ends. The CDR3 has 11 residues. Germline assignment: CDR1 GTSNPN and CDR2 SVGIG (reference sequence). The CDR3 sequence: CAWSREERAFF. The CDR3 coding sequence is TGTGCCTGGTCCCGGGAGGAGCGAGCTTTCTTT.

As concerns this clonotype: This may stem from a read error, because a much larger clone lies one nucleotide away. The chain joins TRBV5-1 to TRBJ2-7; possible D gene TRBD1, 6 bases. The V and J ends lost 2 bases and 5 bases respectively, with 8 bases between them. The CDR3 extends over 12 amino acids. Germline-derived CDR1 and CDR2 are SGHRS and YFSETQ. As DNA, the CDR3 is TGCGCCAGCAGCTTCGCAGGGGACGAGCAGTACTTC. This gives the protein CASSFAGDEQYF.